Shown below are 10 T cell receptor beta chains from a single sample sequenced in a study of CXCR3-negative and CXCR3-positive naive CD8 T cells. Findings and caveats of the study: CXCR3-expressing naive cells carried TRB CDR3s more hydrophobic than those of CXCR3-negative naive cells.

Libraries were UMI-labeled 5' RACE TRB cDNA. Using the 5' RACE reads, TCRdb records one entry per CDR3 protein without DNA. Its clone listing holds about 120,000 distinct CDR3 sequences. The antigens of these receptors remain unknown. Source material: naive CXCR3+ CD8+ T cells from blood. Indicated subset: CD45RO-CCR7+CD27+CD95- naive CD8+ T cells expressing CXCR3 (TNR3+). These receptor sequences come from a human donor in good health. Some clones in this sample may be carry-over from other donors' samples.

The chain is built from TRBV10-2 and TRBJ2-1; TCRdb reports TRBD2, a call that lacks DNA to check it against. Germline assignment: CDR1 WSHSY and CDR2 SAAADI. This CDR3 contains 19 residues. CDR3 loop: CASSRAGPRGLAAGNEQFF.

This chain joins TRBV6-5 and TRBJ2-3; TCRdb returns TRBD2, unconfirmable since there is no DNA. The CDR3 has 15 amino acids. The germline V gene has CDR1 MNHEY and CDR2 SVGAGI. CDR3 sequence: CASSWGGRSGDTQYF.

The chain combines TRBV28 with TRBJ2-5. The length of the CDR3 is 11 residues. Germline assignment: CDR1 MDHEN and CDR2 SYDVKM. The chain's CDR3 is CASSFEETQYF.

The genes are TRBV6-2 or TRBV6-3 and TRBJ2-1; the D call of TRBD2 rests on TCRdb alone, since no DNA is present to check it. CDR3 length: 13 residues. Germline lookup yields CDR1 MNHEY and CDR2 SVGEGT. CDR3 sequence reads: CASSSANTNEQFF.

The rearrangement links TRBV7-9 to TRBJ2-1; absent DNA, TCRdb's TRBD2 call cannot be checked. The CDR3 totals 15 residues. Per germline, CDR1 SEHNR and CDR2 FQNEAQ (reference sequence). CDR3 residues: CASSLLVGEVNEQFF.

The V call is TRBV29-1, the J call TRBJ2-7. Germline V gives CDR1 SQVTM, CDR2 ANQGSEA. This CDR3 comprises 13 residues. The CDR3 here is CSVLDELSYEQYF.

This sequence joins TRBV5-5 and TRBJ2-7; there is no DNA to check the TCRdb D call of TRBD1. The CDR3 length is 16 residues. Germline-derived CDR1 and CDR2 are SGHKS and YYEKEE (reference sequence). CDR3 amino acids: CASSVTTGYGNYEQYF.

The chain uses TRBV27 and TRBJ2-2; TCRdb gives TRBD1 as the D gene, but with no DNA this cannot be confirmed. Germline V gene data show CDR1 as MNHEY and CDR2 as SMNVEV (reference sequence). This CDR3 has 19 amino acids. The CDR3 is CASSLFFFGQEKATGELFF.

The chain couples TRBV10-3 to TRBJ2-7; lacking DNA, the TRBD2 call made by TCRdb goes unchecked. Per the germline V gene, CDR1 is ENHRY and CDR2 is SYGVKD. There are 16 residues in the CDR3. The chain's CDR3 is CAISDLGLALAYEQYF.

The CDR3 region is CASSLVGRGGQETQYF. This chain connects TRBV7-3 to TRBJ2-5; TCRdb proposes TRBD2, but this gene call is untestable without DNA. Germline V gene data show CDR1 as SGHTA and CDR2 as FQGTGA. The CDR3 runs to 16 residues.